This T cell receptor (beta chain) was sequenced for a study of blood T cell repertoires in COVID-19. Study summary: PBMCs, B-cell-depleted T cells, or T cells provided the cDNA or gDNA that made up the material.

The table came from immunoSEQ multiplex PCR; TCRdb's copy has only in-frame clones and leaves some out. Of approximately 180,000 clones listed, 87% were seen once; the top ten hold approximately 21%. Germline V gene lookup returns CDR1 LNHDA and CDR2 SQIVND (reference sequence). The CDR3 has 17 amino acids. The V segment lost 6 bases and the J segment 12 bases; nucleotides outside the gene matches: 19. The chain employs TRBV19 and TRBJ2-1; 11 nucleotides align to TRBD1. The receptor comes from a man between 60 and 75 years old with active or convalescent COVID-19. Sequences were obtained from peripheral blood. The CDR3 sequence is CASSSVGQGAEVVGQFF. The CDR3 DNA sequence: TGTGCCAGTAGCTCCGTCGGACAGGGGGCTGAGGTTGTCGGGCAGTTCTTC.